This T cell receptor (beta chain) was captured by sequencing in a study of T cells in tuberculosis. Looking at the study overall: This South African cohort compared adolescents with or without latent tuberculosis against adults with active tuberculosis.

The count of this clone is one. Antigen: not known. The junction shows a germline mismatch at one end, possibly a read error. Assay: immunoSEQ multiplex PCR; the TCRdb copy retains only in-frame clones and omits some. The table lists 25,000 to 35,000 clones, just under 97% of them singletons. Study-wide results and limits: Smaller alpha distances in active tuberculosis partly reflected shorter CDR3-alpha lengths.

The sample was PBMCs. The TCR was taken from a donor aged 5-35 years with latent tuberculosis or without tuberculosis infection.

In DNA form, the CDR3 reads TGTGCCAGCAGCTCCGGGTTGGCGGGGGCCATTTCGTTC. Its protein product is CASSSGLAGAISF. V is TRBV7-2 and J is TRBJ2-7, with a tentative D call TRBD2 (7 bases). The CDR3 contains 13 residues. Germline V gene sequence: CDR1 SGHTA, CDR2 FQGNSA.